One and the same sample provided the 5 T cell receptor beta chains below, sequenced in a study of CD8 T cells in Susac syndrome. RNA was extracted with the RNeasy kit, and a quantity of roughly 0.5 to 1 ug was reverse transcribed using random hexamers. TCRdb analysed the immunoSEQ multiplex PCR reads with MiXCR anew, one entry per CDR3 protein. The data hold around 140,000 distinct CDR3 sequences, with approximately 96% observed a single time. Sample: CD4+ T cells from PBMCs. These receptors came from a human donor with multiple sclerosis.

The chain is built from TRBV11-2 and TRBJ2-4; either TRBD1 or TRBD2 may supply D (5 bases each). CDR1 SGHAT and CDR2 FQNNGV come from the germline V gene. V was trimmed by 5 bases and J by 0 bases, leaving 20 bases between them. CDR3 length equals 18 residues. The CDR3 coding sequence is TGTGCCAGCAGCACGACGGGACCGGGGACCTTAGCCAAAAACATTCAGTACTTC. It yields the protein CASSTTGPGTLAKNIQYF.

V and J are TRBV29-1 and TRBJ2-7; weak D call: TRBD2 (5 bases). The V end was cut by 6 bases, the J end by 2 bases, with 17 bases between. CDR1 and CDR2 from the germline V gene are SQVTM and ANQGSEA. The CDR3 is made up of 14 amino acids. Here the CDR3 reads CSVFSRDLTYEQYF. For the CDR3, the DNA is TGCAGCGTATTTTCGAGGGATTTAACCTACGAGCAGTACTTC.

V is TRBV30 and J is TRBJ2-7, with D possibly matching TRBD2 (5 bases). Germline V gene lookup returns CDR1 GTSNPN and CDR2 SVGIG (reference sequence). The germline V and J ends were trimmed by 0 bases and 3 bases, with 9 bases remaining between them. The CDR3 extends over 13 amino acids. CDR3 nucleotides: TGTGCCTGGAGTGTACACGAGGGCTACGAGCAGTACTTC. Protein: CAWSVHEGYEQYF.

The genes are TRBV15 and TRBJ2-3; no firm D call. The CDR3 loop spans 13 amino acids. CDR1 and CDR2 (germline): LNHNV, YYDKDF (reference sequence). V was cut by 1 base and J by 2 bases, with 4 bases left in between. Written as DNA, the CDR3 is TGTGCCACCAGCAGAGCTGACACAGATACGCAGTATTTT. It translates to CATSRADTDTQYF.

This sequence joins TRBV27 and TRBJ2-7, with 10 bases fitting TRBD2. V lost 6 bases, J lost 7 bases, and 15 bases stayed unmatched. The CDR3 has 16 amino acids. Germline V gene data show CDR1 as MNHEY and CDR2 as SMNVEV (reference sequence). CDR3 residues: CASSWDVAGGPTEQYF. In DNA, the CDR3 is TGTGCCAGCAGCTGGGACGTAGCGGGAGGCCCTACGGAGCAGTACTTC.